This is a list of T cell receptor beta chains from one sample in a study of cytomegalovirus exposure and HLA in healthy donors. Produced via immunoSEQ multiplex PCR; TCRdb's table is partial and in-frame only. The sample has hundreds of thousands of clones, 70% to 80% seen once. The sample taken for sequencing was PBMCs. These receptors were obtained from a woman in her thirties in good health and CMV-seronegative. CDR3s include the opening cysteine and the closing phenylalanine or tryptophan. D genes are given only for firm matches. Clone size appears in some rows only: once, few, many, or a class for an expanded clone.

TRBD2 TRBJ2-1 TRBV19 - CASSRREAGEQFF TGTGCCAGTAGTAGGCGGGAGGCGGGTGAGCAGTTCTTC
- TRBJ2-2 TRBV1 - CTSSQRTSGKSGELFF TGCACCAGCAGCCAACGGACTAGCGGGAAATCCGGGGAGCTGTTTTTT
- TRBJ1-1 TRBV30 - CAWSTSRDTEAFF TGTGCCTGGAGTACCTCGAGGGACACTGAAGCTTTCTTT
- TRBJ2-1 TRBV6-5 once CASSDTGLDEQFF TGTGCCAGCAGTGATACAGGGCTCGATGAGCAGTTCTTC
TRBD1 TRBJ2-7 TRBV11-3 few CASSLAQGAYEQYF TGTGCCAGCAGCTTAGCACAGGGGGCCTACGAGCAGTACTTC
- TRBJ2-5 TRBV6-5 - CASRSGVETQYF TGTGCCAGCAGATCCGGGGTCGAGACCCAGTACTTC
- TRBJ1-1 TRBV4-1 few CASSYLEDNTEAFF TGCGCCAGCAGCTATCTTGAGGATAACACTGAAGCTTTCTTT
- TRBJ2-1 TRBV9 - CASSVGGKAHEQFF TGTGCCAGCAGCGTAGGCGGGAAGGCTCATGAGCAGTTCTTC
TRBD2 TRBJ2-7 TRBV4-1 - CARLGRAYEQYF TGCGCCAGATTAGGGAGGGCCTACGAGCAGTACTTC
- TRBJ2-5 TRBV6-1 - CASSEGRDQETQYF TGTGCCAGCAGTGAAGGGAGAGATCAAGAGACCCAGTACTTC
- TRBJ1-3 TRBV7-6 - CASSLSPNSGNTIYF TGTGCCAGCAGCTTAAGCCCGAACTCTGGAAACACCATATATTTT
- TRBJ1-4 TRBV5-4 - CASSLGGRNEKLFF TGTGCCAGCAGCTTGGGGGGGCGTAATGAAAAACTGTTTTTT
- TRBJ2-1 TRBV7-9 - CASSIREPAYNEQFF TGTGCCAGCAGCATACGGGAGCCCGCCTACAATGAGCAGTTCTTC
TRBD1 TRBJ1-1 TRBV5-1 - CASSWGPTGGNTEAFF TGCGCCAGCAGCTGGGGTCCCACAGGGGGCAACACTGAAGCTTTCTTT
- TRBJ2-1 TRBV7-7 - CASSLGLDNEQFF TGTGCTAGCAGCTTAGGTCTAGACAATGAGCAGTTCTTC
TRBD2 TRBJ2-1 TRBV11-2 few CASSIAGGHNEQFF TGTGCCAGCAGCATAGCGGGGGGTCACAATGAGCAGTTCTTC
- TRBJ2-2 TRBV5-5 - CASSLRGTYNTGELFF TGTGCCAGCAGCTTGCGCGGGACTTATAACACCGGGGAGCTGTTTTTT
- TRBJ1-1 TRBV4-1 - CASSQPQRAGTEAFF TGCGCCAGCAGCCAACCCCAGAGGGCCGGTACTGAAGCTTTCTTT
- TRBJ1-3 TRBV7-8 - CASSLGHQTTPATIYF TGTGCCAGCAGCTTGGGACACCAAACCACCCCGGCCACCATATATTTT
- TRBJ2-3 TRBV11-1 - CATSTGSILGDTQYF TGTGCCACTTCAACCGGGTCCATACTAGGAGATACGCAGTATTTT
- TRBJ2-2 TRBV7-2 - CASSLSGYRTGELFF TGTGCCAGCAGCTTATCAGGGTATAGAACCGGGGAGCTGTTTTTT
- TRBJ1-5 TRBV7-9 few CASSPGNQPQHF TGTGCCAGCAGCCCGGGCAATCAGCCCCAGCATTTT
- TRBJ2-7 TRBV4-1 - CASSRPDTVTLYEQYF TGCGCCAGCAGCCGCCCTGACACAGTCACCCTCTACGAGCAGTACTTC
- TRBJ1-3 TRBV18 - CASSPVTGTDGNTIYF TGTGCCAGCTCACCAGTTACAGGGACCGACGGAAACACCATATATTTT
TRBD2 TRBJ2-5 TRBV2 - CASSERTSRSETQYF TGTGCCAGCAGTGAACGGACTAGTAGATCGGAGACCCAGTACTTC
- TRBJ1-5 TRBV6-1 - CASSQEVGKQPQHF TGTGCCAGCAGCCAGGAGGTGGGGAAACAGCCCCAGCATTTT
- TRBJ2-5 TRBV6-1 - CASSGGLLEETQYF TGTGCCAGCTCCGGCGGACTACTCGAAGAGACCCAGTACTTC
- TRBJ1-2 TRBV30 few CAWSQDSFYGYTF TGTGCCTGGAGTCAAGACAGTTTCTATGGCTACACCTTC
TRBD1 TRBJ1-6 TRBV30 - CAWSGQGNSPLYF TGTGCCTGGAGTGGACAGGGAAATTCACCCCTCTACTTT
TRBD1 TRBJ2-3 TRBV11-2 - CASSLFSVGQSTDTQYF TGTGCCAGCAGCTTATTCTCAGTGGGACAGAGCACAGATACGCAGTATTTT
TRBD1 TRBJ1-2 TRBV19 - CASSIRAGGPGYTF TGTGCCAGTAGTATCCGGGCAGGGGGTCCTGGCTACACCTTC
TRBD2 TRBJ2-5 TRBV25-1 - CASSLAGVWTQYF TGTGCCAGCAGTTTGGCGGGAGTGTGGACCCAGTACTTC
- TRBJ1-1 TRBV6-1 few CASSPGGENTEAFF TGTGCCAGCAGCCCTGGGGGGGAGAACACTGAAGCTTTCTTT
- TRBJ1-2 TRBV2 few CASSEEAGAYGYTF TGTGCCAGCAGTGAAGAGGCAGGGGCCTATGGCTACACCTTC
- TRBJ1-5 TRBV9 - CASSPVVGGQPQHF TGTGCCAGCAGCCCCGTTGTGGGGGGACAGCCCCAGCATTTT
- TRBJ2-1 TRBV7-9 - CASKGLDGQGSYNEQFF TGTGCCAGCAAGGGCCTAGACGGGCAGGGCTCCTACAATGAGCAGTTCTTC
TRBD1 TRBJ1-5 TRBV6-1 - CASNDRVGPQHF TGTGCCAGCAATGACAGGGTTGGGCCCCAGCATTTT
- TRBJ1-1 TRBV5-1 - CASSLDRVTEAFF TGCGCCAGCAGCTTGGACAGGGTCACTGAAGCTTTCTTT
TRBD1 TRBJ2-2 TRBV6-1 - CASSEAKSGTGSTGELFF TGTGCCAGCAGTGAAGCGAAGTCCGGGACAGGGTCCACCGGGGAGCTGTTTTTT
TRBD1 TRBJ2-7 TRBV6-6 - CASSYSRGRNEQYF TGTGCCAGCAGTTACTCGAGGGGGCGGAACGAGCAGTACTTC
TRBD2 TRBJ2-7 TRBV6-5 - CASSYSGLVLYEQYF TGTGCCAGCAGTTACTCGGGACTAGTACTTTACGAGCAGTACTTC
- TRBJ2-5 TRBV6-1 - CASSEKSQETQYF TGTGCCAGCAGTGAAAAGAGCCAAGAGACCCAGTACTTC
- TRBJ2-7 TRBV6-1 - CASSELGGGLYEQYF TGTGCCAGCAGTGAACTAGGGGGGGGCCTCTACGAGCAGTACTTC
TRBD1 TRBJ1-1 TRBV29-1 once CSVEGQGAQGAFF TGCAGCGTTGAGGGACAGGGGGCGCAGGGAGCTTTCTTT
- TRBJ1-1 TRBV19 once CASRSRGKNTEAFF TGTGCCAGTAGGTCTAGGGGGAAGAACACTGAAGCTTTCTTT
- TRBJ2-3 TRBV5-1 - CASIKEASTDTQYF TGCGCCAGCATTAAAGAGGCCTCCACAGATACGCAGTATTTT
- TRBJ1-5 TRBV2 once CASRQAVSNQPQHF TGTGCCAGCAGGCAGGCAGTCAGCAATCAGCCCCAGCATTTT
- TRBJ2-2 TRBV27 once CASSAGLGELFF TGTGCCAGCAGTGCGGGACTCGGGGAGCTGTTTTTT